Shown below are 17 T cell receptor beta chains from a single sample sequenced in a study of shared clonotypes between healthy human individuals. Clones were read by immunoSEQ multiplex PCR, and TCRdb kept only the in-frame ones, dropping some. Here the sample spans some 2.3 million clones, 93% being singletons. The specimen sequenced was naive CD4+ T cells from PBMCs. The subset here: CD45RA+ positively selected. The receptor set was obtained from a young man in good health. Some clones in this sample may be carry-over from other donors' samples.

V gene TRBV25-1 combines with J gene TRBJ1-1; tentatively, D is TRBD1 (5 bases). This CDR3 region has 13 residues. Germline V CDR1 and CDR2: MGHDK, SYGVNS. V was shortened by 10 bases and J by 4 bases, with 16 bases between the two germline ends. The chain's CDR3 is CATEGLYGTEAFF. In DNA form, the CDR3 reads TGTGCCACGGAGGGACTCTATGGCACTGAAGCTTTCTTT.

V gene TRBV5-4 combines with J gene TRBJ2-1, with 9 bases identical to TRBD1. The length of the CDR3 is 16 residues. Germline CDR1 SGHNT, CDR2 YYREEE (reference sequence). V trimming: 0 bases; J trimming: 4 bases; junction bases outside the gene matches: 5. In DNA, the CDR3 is TGTGCCAGCAGCTTGGCACACAGGGGGCTGTACAATGAGCAGTTCTTC. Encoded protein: CASSLAHRGLYNEQFF.

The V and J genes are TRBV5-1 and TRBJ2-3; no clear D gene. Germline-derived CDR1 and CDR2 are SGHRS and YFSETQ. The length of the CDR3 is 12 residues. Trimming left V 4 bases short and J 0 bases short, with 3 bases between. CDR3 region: CASSHSTDTQYF. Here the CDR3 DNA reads TGCGCCAGCAGCCATAGCACAGATACGCAGTATTTT.

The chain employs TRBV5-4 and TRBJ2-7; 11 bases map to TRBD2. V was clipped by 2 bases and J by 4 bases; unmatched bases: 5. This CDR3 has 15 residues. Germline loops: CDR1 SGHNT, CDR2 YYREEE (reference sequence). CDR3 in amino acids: CASSLPGLADYEQYF. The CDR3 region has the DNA TGTGCCAGCAGCTTACCGGGACTAGCGGATTACGAGCAGTACTTC.

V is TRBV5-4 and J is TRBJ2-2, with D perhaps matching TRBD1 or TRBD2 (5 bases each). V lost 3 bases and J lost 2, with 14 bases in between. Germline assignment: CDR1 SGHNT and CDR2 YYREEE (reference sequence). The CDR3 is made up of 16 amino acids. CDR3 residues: CASSWGLTGNTGELFF. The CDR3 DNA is TGTGCCAGCAGCTGGGGGTTGACTGGAAACACCGGGGAGCTGTTTTTT.

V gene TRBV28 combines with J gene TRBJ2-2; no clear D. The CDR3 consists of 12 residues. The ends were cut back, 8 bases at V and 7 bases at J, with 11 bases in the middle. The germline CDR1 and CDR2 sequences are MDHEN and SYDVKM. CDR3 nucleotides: TGTGCCAGCCGAAGGTTGGTCGGGGAGCTGTTTTTT. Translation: CASRRLVGELFF.

CDR3 sequence reads: CASSPGTGFYGYTF. The CDR3 DNA is TGTGCCAGCAGCCCAGGGACGGGGTTCTATGGCTACACCTTC. This chain links TRBV11-2 with TRBJ1-2; a possible D gene is TRBD1 (5 bases). This CDR3 comprises 14 residues. CDR1 is SGHAT and CDR2 is FQNNGV in the germline V gene. V lost 5 bases and J 4 bases, leaving 14 bases between the germline ends.

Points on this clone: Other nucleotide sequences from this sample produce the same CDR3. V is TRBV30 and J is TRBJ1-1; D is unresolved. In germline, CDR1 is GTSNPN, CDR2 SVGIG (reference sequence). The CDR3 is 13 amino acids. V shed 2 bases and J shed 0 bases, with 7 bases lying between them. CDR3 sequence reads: CAWSPTMNTEAFF. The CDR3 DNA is TGTGCCTGGAGTCCGACGATGAACACTGAAGCTTTCTTT. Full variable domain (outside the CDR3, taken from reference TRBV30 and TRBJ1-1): SQTIHQWPATLVQPVGSPLSLECTVEGTSNPNLYWYRQAAGRGLQLLFYSVGIGQISSEVPQNLSASRPQDRQFILSSKKLLLSDSGFYLCAWSPTMNTEAFFGQGTRLTVV.

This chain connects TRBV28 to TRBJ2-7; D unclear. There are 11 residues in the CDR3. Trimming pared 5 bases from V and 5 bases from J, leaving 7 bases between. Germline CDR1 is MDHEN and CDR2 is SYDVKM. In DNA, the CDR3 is TGTGCCAGCAGTCTGGTAAACGAGCAGTACTTC. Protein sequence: CASSLVNEQYF.

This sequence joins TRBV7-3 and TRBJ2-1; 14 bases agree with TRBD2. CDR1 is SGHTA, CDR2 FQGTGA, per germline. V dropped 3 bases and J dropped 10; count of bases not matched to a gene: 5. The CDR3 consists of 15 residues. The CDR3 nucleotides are TGTGCCAGCAGCTTGGGACTAGCGGGAGAAGAGGAGCAGTTCTTC. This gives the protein CASSLGLAGEEEQFF.

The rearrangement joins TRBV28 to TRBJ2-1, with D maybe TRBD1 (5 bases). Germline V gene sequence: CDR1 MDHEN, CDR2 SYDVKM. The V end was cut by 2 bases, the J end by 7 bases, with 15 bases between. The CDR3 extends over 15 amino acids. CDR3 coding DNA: TGTGCCAGCAGTTTAACAGGTCCCGGTAGGAATGAGCAGTTCTTC. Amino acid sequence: CASSLTGPGRNEQFF. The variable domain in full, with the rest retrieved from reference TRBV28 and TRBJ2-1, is DVKVTQSSRYLVKRTGEKVFLECVQDMDHENMFWYRQDPGLGLRLIYFSYDVKMKEKGDIPEGYSVSREKKERFSLILESASTNQTSMYLCASSLTGPGRNEQFFGPGTRLTVL.

The CDR3 region has the DNA TGTGCCAGCAGCCAAGATTCCGTGGGACCGAAAGAGACCCAGTACTTC. Translating it yields CASSQDSVGPKETQYF. This chain uses TRBV14 with TRBJ2-5; the D gene could be TRBD1 or TRBD2 (5 bases each). The CDR3 length is 16 residues. V dropped 0 bases and J dropped 3 bases, with 14 bases sitting between them. The germline gives CDR1 SGHDN, CDR2 FVKESK.

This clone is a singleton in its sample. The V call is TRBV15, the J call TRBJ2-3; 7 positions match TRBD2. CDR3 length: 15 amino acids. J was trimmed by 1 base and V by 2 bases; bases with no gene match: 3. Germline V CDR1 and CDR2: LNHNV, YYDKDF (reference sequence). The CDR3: CATSRPSGRTDTQYF. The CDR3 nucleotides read TGTGCCACCAGCAGACCTAGCGGTCGCACAGATACGCAGTATTTT.

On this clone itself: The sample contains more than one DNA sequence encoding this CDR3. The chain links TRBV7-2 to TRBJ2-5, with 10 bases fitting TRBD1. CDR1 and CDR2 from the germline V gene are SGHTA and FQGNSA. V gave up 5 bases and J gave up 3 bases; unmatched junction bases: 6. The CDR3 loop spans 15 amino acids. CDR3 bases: TGTGCCAGCAGCCTAGGGGGGACAGGGGAAGAGACCCAGTACTTC. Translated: CASSLGGTGEETQYF.

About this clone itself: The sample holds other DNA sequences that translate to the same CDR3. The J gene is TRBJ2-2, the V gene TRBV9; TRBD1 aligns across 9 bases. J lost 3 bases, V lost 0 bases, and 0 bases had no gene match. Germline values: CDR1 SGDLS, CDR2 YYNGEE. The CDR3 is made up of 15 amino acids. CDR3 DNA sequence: TGTGCCAGCAGCGTAGGACAGGGGGACACCGGGGAGCTGTTTTTT. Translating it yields CASSVGQGDTGELFF.

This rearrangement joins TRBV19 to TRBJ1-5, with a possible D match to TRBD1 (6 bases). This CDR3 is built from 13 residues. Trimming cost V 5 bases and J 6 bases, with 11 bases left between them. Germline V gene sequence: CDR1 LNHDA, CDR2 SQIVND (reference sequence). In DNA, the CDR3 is TGTGCCAGTAGTTTCATACAGGGTCAGCCCCAGCATTTT. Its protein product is CASSFIQGQPQHF.

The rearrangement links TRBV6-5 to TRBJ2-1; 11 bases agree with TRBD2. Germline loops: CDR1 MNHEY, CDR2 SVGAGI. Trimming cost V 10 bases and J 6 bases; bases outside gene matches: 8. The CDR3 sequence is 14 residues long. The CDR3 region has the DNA TGTGCCACTAATAGCGGGAGGGCCTTCAATGAGCAGTTCTTC. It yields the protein CATNSGRAFNEQFF.